The T cell receptor beta chain described here comes from a study of identifying expanded T cells in peripheral blood. Broader study findings: Clone count variance between roughly two-week samples rose with total template count.

In the case of this clone: Its antigen is not known.

Collection occurred without any documented infections or immune events in donors. Generated by immunoSEQ multiplex PCR, the TCRdb table keeps only in-frame clones and is missing some. The sample has 70,000 to 100,000 clones; more than 75% are singletons. Germline V CDR1 and CDR2: KGHSH, LQKENI. Trimming took 8 bases from V and 3 from J; bases not matched to a gene: 10. This CDR3 is 14 amino acids long. The clonotype was recovered from a person aged 18 to 69 in good health. The material sequenced was blood. The chain recombines TRBV18 with TRBJ2-7, with 7 bases matching TRBD2. CDR3 nucleotides: TGTGCCAGCAAGGGGAGGGGAAATGACTACGAGCAGTACTTC. Amino acid sequence: CASKGRGNDYEQYF.